Listed here is a single T cell receptor beta chain. Measured with immunoSEQ multiplex PCR; TCRdb has only the in-frame clones, and not every one. In the table there are more than 45,000 clones, 87% of which are singletons. The sample is drawn from a study of blood T cell repertoires in COVID-19. Followed over time, Seattle patients had been enrolled while infection was active. Looked up from germline, CDR1 is MNHNS and CDR2 is SASEGT. V lost 3 bases to trimming and J lost 5 bases; unmatched junction nucleotides: 9. This CDR3 is 15 amino acids long. V and J are TRBV6-1 and TRBJ1-2, with 7 bases identical to TRBD1. The sample was peripheral blood. This sequence was found in a woman over 75 with COVID-19, enrolled during active disease. The CDR3 nucleotides are TGTGCCAGCAGTGAGTCAGGGACAGCTACTTATGGCTACACCTTC. Amino acid sequence: CASSESGTATYGYTF.